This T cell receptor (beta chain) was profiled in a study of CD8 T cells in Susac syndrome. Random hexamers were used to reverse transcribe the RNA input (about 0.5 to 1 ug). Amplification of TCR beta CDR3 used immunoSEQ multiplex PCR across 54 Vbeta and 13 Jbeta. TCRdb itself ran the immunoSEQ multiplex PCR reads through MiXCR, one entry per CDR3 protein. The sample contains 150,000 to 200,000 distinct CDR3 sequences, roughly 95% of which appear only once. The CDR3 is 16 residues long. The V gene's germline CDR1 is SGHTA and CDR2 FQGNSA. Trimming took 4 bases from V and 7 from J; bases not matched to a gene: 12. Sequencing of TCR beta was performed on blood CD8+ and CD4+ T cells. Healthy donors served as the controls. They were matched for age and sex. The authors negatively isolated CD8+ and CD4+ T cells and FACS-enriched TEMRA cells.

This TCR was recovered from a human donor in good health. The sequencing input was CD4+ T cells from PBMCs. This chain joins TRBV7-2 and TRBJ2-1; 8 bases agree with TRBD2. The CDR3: CASSSLPGTSGNEQFF. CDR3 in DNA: TGTGCCAGCAGCTCCTTACCCGGGACTAGTGGGAATGAGCAGTTCTTC.